Below, 14 T cell receptor beta chains from the same sample are listed, as sequenced in a study of T cells after yellow fever vaccination (dated by TCRdb to the late 2010s). Library prep was done by 5' RACE. The sequencing machine was an Illumina HiSeq 2500. TCRdb redid the processing of the public reads, applying fastp at Q25 and MiXCR, and retained in-frame beta chains. A single entry per CDR3 protein holds the most common genes and DNA from its merged rows. The sample table holds under 550,000 distinct CDR3 sequences, of which around a fifth were seen once. The ten top clones hold 16% of the sample. The intended sense of this specimen's treatment or condition label: live attenuated yellow fever vaccine strain. The sequenced sample was PBMCs, obtained roughly 23 days after the first yellow fever vaccination. These receptors originate from a man between 18 and 29 years old who received the YFV17D yellow fever vaccine.

This clonotype was picked up a small number of times. This sequence joins TRBV3-1 and TRBJ2-3; D possibly matches TRBD1 or TRBD2 (5 bases each). The CDR3 runs 17 residues. Trimming stripped 4 bases from V and 0 bases from J, with 17 bases between. CDR1 is LGHDT, CDR2 YNNKEL, per germline (reference sequence). The CDR3 nucleotides read TGTGCCAGCAGCCCCCTGGGGGAATACATCAGCACAGATACGCAGTATTTT. Encoded protein: CASSPLGEYISTDTQYF.

The J gene is TRBJ2-5, the V gene TRBV9; the match to TRBD1 covers 7 bases. V lost 3 bases to trimming and J lost 2 bases; unmatched junction nucleotides: 10. CDR1 SGDLS and CDR2 YYNGEE come from the germline V gene. The CDR3 is 16 residues long. CDR3 region: CASSASGQGEQETQYF. The CDR3 DNA is TGTGCCAGCAGCGCCTCCGGGCAGGGGGAACAAGAGACCCAGTACTTC.

This clonotype showed up many times. This sequence joins TRBV18 and TRBJ2-3, with a tentative D call TRBD2 (5 bases). Looked up from germline, CDR1 is KGHSH and CDR2 is LQKENI. Trimming removed 2 bases from V and 2 bases from J, with 11 bases in between. This CDR3 is 15 amino acids long. The chain's CDR3 is CASSPDYLSTDTQYF. CDR3 sequence (DNA): TGTGCCAGCTCACCAGACTATCTATCCACAGATACGCAGTATTTT.

The chain carries TRBV5-1 and TRBJ2-7; D gene unclear. CDR3 length: 16 amino acids. Germline V gene data show CDR1 as SGHRS and CDR2 as YFSETQ. The ends were cut back, 0 bases at V and 3 bases at J, with 16 bases in the middle. The CDR3 sequence is CASSLASPQPYYEQYF. CDR3 DNA: TGCGCCAGCAGCTTGGCTAGTCCCCAACCCTACTACGAGCAGTACTTC. The entire variable domain, with the rest obtained from reference TRBV5-1 and TRBJ2-7, is as follows: KAGVTQTPRYLIKTRGQQVTLSCSPISGHRSVSWYQQTPGQGLQFLFEYFSETQRNKGNFPGRFSGRQFSNSRSEMNVSTLELGDSALYLCASSLASPQPYYEQYFGPGTRLTVT.

This clonotype was detected only a few times. The V and J genes are TRBV7-6 and TRBJ2-1; TRBD2 agrees at 9 bases. V gave up 1 base and J gave up 6 bases; unmatched junction bases: 7. This CDR3 has 16 residues. CDR1 and CDR2 (germline): SGHVS, FNYEAQ. The CDR3 sequence is CASSLVASGGSNEQFF. The DNA for the CDR3 is TGTGCCAGCAGCTTAGTGGCCAGCGGGGGGAGCAATGAGCAGTTCTTC.

The chain carries TRBV7-6 and TRBJ2-3; D gene ambiguous. The CDR3 totals 16 residues. Trimming removed 5 bases at V and 5 bases at J, with 20 bases between. CDR1 and CDR2 (germline): SGHVS, FNYEAQ. Here the CDR3 DNA reads TGTGCCAGCAGCCCTCAGGCCCTAGTCGAGCAAGATACGCAGTATTTT. Its translation is CASSPQALVEQDTQYF.

The rearrangement uses TRBV12-3 or TRBV12-4 and TRBJ2-5; D is ambiguous. The CDR3 length is 12 residues. V gave up 3 bases and J gave up 2 bases, with 4 bases separating them. In nucleotides, the CDR3 is TGTGCCAGCAGTTTTGCGCAAGAGACCCAGTACTTC. Translation: CASSFAQETQYF.

This clonotype has just a few counts. The V and J genes are TRBV12-5 and TRBJ1-1; D is ambiguous. CDR3 length: 17 residues. V was cut by 0 bases and J by 0 bases, with 14 bases left in between. From germline, CDR1 is LGHNT and CDR2 FRNRAP. The CDR3 loop reads CASGLVLTGEMNTEAFF. CDR3 DNA: TGTGCTAGTGGTTTGGTACTAACCGGGGAAATGAACACTGAAGCTTTCTTT.

V usage is TRBV25-1 and J usage is TRBJ1-6, with 8 positions matching TRBD1. This CDR3 comprises 14 residues. V lost 6 bases to trimming and J lost 6 bases; unmatched junction nucleotides: 4. Per germline, CDR1 MGHDK and CDR2 SYGVNS. The DNA for the CDR3 is TGTGCCAGCAGGACGACAGGGGTTAATTCACCCCTCCACTTT. Amino acids: CASRTTGVNSPLHF.

This clonotype has a handful of counts. The chain links TRBV4-2 to TRBJ1-2; 7 bases are a match to TRBD1. This CDR3 is built from 16 residues. Germline-derived CDR1 and CDR2 are LGHNA and YNFKEQ. V lost 0 bases, J lost 2 bases, and 6 bases stayed unmatched. The CDR3 loop reads CASSQDTQGKNYGYTF. CDR3 DNA sequence: TGTGCCAGCAGCCAAGATACACAGGGGAAGAACTATGGCTACACCTTC.

This clonotype was seen only a few times. The V gene is TRBV5-1, the J gene TRBJ1-2; D possibly corresponds to TRBD1 (6 bases). The germline V and J ends were trimmed by 0 bases and 8 bases, with 11 bases remaining between them. This CDR3 contains 13 residues. CDR1 is SGHRS and CDR2 is YFSETQ in the germline V gene. The CDR3: CASSLDSQGGYTF. The CDR3 DNA reads TGCGCCAGCAGCTTGGATAGCCAGGGGGGCTACACCTTC.

The rearrangement uses TRBV7-3 and TRBJ2-1; TRBD2 matches 9 bases. Germline-derived CDR1 and CDR2 are SGHTA and FQGTGA. The junction had 14 bases not matched to a gene; V was cut back by 4 bases and J by 4 bases. The CDR3 loop spans 18 amino acids. The CDR3 here is CASSSLPTLAGPYNEQFF. The CDR3 DNA sequence: TGTGCCAGCAGCTCCCTTCCGACTCTAGCGGGGCCATACAATGAGCAGTTCTTC.

This chain connects TRBV6-2 or TRBV6-3 to TRBJ2-2; the match to TRBD1 covers 12 bases. In germline, CDR1 is MNHEY, CDR2 SVGEGT. The V gene end was trimmed by 7 bases and the J gene end by 7 bases; junction bases not matched to a gene: 7. The CDR3 loop spans 15 amino acids. Here the CDR3 DNA reads TGTGCCAGCAAGAGGGGACAGGGGGCTGACGGGGAGCTGTTTTTT. Protein: CASKRGQGADGELFF.

The chain joins TRBV7-8 to TRBJ1-1; no reliable D call. The CDR3 has 15 residues. CDR1 and CDR2 from the germline V gene are SGHVS and FQNEAQ. V lost 1 base, J lost 1 base, and 10 bases lay in between. CDR3 DNA sequence: TGTGCCAGCAGCTTAGTTCATGGAACGAACACTGAAGCTTTCTTT. This codes for CASSLVHGTNTEAFF.